Listed below are T cell receptor beta chains from one sample, sequenced in a study of Graves' ophthalmopathy and Graves' hyperthyroidism. From the multiplex PCR reads, TCRdb called clonotypes with MiXCR, one entry per CDR3 protein. The table lists roughly 230,000 distinct CDR3 sequences, 20% to 25% of them singletons. Material for sequencing was peripheral blood. The receptors here all came from a woman in her 50s with Graves' ophthalmopathy. Both conserved end residues are part of each CDR3. Each record gives: clone size, J gene, V gene, D gene, CDR3 protein, CDR3 DNA. D genes are given only for firm matches. Only part of the rows carry a size: once, few, many, or a class if the clone is expanded.

. | TRBJ1-5 | TRBV6-5 | TRBD1 | CASRGTANSNQPQHF | TGTGCCAGCAGGGGGACAGCGAATAGCAATCAGCCCCAGCATTTT
many | TRBJ2-6 | TRBV6-1 | . | CASSEARGAGANVLTF | TGTGCCAGCAGTGAAGCGAGGGGTGCTGGGGCCAACGTCCTGACTTTC
many | TRBJ2-5 | TRBV2 | . | CASSENRAAQETQYF | TGTGCCAGCAGTGAAAATCGGGCGGCTCAAGAGACCCAGTACTTC
many | TRBJ2-7 | TRBV6-5 | TRBD2 | CASSYVPAQRGEQYF | TGTGCCAGCAGTTACGTACCGGCGCAGCGGGGTGAGCAGTACTTC
. | TRBJ1-5 | TRBV12-3/TRBV12-4 | TRBD1 | CASSTDRAVQPQHF | TGTGCCAGCAGCACGGACAGGGCGGTTCAGCCCCAGCATTTT
. | TRBJ2-7 | TRBV6-1 | . | CASSVTGSNEQYF | TGTGCCAGCAGTGTCACAGGGTCCAACGAGCAGTACTTC
. | TRBJ2-7 | TRBV28 | . | CASSELGRNEQYF | TGTGCCAGCAGTGAATTAGGGAGAAACGAGCAGTACTTC
. | TRBJ1-6 | TRBV24-1 | . | CATSDSPRRDTDHF | TGTGCCACCAGTGACTCCCCCCGACGGGACACCGACCACTTT
many | TRBJ1-1 | TRBV12-3/TRBV12-4 | TRBD1 | CASSGGTGAEAFF | TGTGCCAGCAGTGGAGGGACAGGGGCTGAAGCTTTCTTT
many | TRBJ2-7 | TRBV20-1 | TRBD2 | CSARAAGVSLTYEQYF | TGCAGTGCTAGAGCAGCGGGAGTCTCCCTTACCTACGAGCAGTACTTC
many | TRBJ2-2 | TRBV12-3/TRBV12-4 | . | CASSPRRAAGELFF | TGTGCCAGCAGTCCACGGAGGGCCGCCGGGGAGCTGTTTTTT
many | TRBJ1-2 | TRBV29-1 | . | CSVEDPRGAYGYTF | TGCAGCGTTGAAGATCCGAGGGGTGCCTATGGCTACACCTTC
. | TRBJ2-2 | TRBV30 | . | CAWMGMWTGELFF | TGTGCCTGGATGGGCATGTGGACCGGGGAGCTGTTTTTT
many | TRBJ1-1 | TRBV10-1 | TRBD1 | CASSERGQGRPREAFF | TGCGCCAGCAGTGAAAGGGGACAGGGCCGCCCCCGTGAAGCTTTCTTT
many | TRBJ2-3 | TRBV6-4 | . | CASSDSDSTDTQYF | TGTGCCAGCAGTGACTCCGACAGCACAGATACGCAGTATTTT
many | TRBJ1-2 | TRBV4-1 | TRBD1 | CASSPSGTGTYGYTF | TGCGCCAGCAGCCCATCCGGGACAGGGACCTATGGCTACACCTTC
many | TRBJ2-2 | TRBV24-1 | . | CATSDQRLVTGELFF | TGTGCCACCAGTGATCAAAGACTAGTGACCGGGGAGCTGTTTTTT
many | TRBJ1-5 | TRBV6-2/TRBV6-3 | TRBD1 | CASRTNQGAGNQPQHF | TGTGCCAGCAGAACCAACCAGGGGGCGGGTAATCAGCCCCAGCATTTT
many | TRBJ2-7 | TRBV6-5 | . | CASSYSKHSSLSYEQYF | TGTGCCAGCAGTTACTCGAAGCATAGCTCCCTATCCTACGAGCAGTACTTC
many | TRBJ2-7 | TRBV19 | TRBD1 | CASSREGGYGEQYF | TGTGCCAGTAGTAGGGAAGGGGGCTACGGGGAGCAGTACTTC
many | TRBJ2-5 | TRBV28 | . | CASSPRAYILKETQYF | TGTGCCAGCAGCCCTCGGGCCTACATCCTCAAAGAGACCCAGTACTTC
many | TRBJ1-6 | TRBV27 | . | CASSTNRGLTRNSPLHF | TGTGCCAGCAGTACGAATCGGGGCCTGACTCGGAATTCACCCCTCCACTTT
many | TRBJ2-5 | TRBV30 | TRBD2 | CAWSVQREGGETQYF | TGTGCCTGGAGTGTACAGCGGGAGGGCGGAGAGACCCAGTACTTC
. | TRBJ1-2 | TRBV27 | . | CASSLPRRNGYTF | TGTGCCAGCAGTTTACCCCGGAGGAATGGCTACACCTTC
many | TRBJ2-5 | TRBV20-1 | TRBD2 | CSAKWAGEETQYF | TGCAGTGCTAAATGGGCGGGGGAAGAGACCCAGTACTTC
many | TRBJ1-2 | TRBV6-1 | . | CASNQRGSMGGYTF | TGTGCCAGCAACCAAAGGGGCTCCATGGGGGGCTACACCTTC
many | TRBJ1-2 | TRBV11-2 | TRBD1 | CASSIADRGDGYTF | TGTGCCAGCAGCATCGCGGACAGGGGTGATGGCTACACCTTC
many | TRBJ1-1 | TRBV9 | . | CASSADSRPHQAFF | TGTGCCAGCAGCGCCGACAGCCGACCTCACCAAGCTTTCTTT
many | TRBJ2-5 | TRBV5-4 | TRBD2 | CASSLALAGRETQYF | TGTGCCAGCAGCTTGGCTCTAGCGGGAAGAGAGACCCAGTACTTC
many | TRBJ1-2 | TRBV4-1 | . | CASSQAGVAYGYTF | TGCGCCAGCAGCCAAGCAGGGGTTGCTTATGGCTACACCTTC
many | TRBJ1-1 | TRBV27 | . | CASSLRLGGHAEAFF | TGTGCCAGCAGTCTCCGCCTGGGGGGACACGCTGAAGCTTTCTTT
many | TRBJ2-7 | TRBV6-5 | TRBD2 | CASSYSPGGPYEQYF | TGTGCCAGCAGTTACTCTCCGGGAGGGCCGTACGAGCAGTACTTC
. | TRBJ2-2 | TRBV5-1 | TRBD2 | CASRSSGRSNTGELFF | TGCGCCAGCAGGTCTAGCGGGAGGTCTAACACCGGGGAGCTGTTTTTT
few | TRBJ1-3 | TRBV29-1 | . | CSAGGDTIYF | TGCAGCGCCGGGGGGGACACCATATATTTT
few | TRBJ2-5 | TRBV28 | TRBD2 | CASSLGLAGAGETQYF | TGTGCCAGCAGTTTGGGACTAGCGGGAGCTGGAGAGACCCAGTACTTC
many | TRBJ2-7 | TRBV30 | TRBD1 | CAWSGTGGYEQYF | TGTGCCTGGAGCGGGACAGGGGGCTACGAGCAGTACTTC
many | TRBJ1-6 | TRBV6-5 | TRBD1 | CASIGTGGFLRSPLHF | TGTGCCAGCATAGGGACAGGTGGATTTTTACGTTCACCCCTCCACTTT
few | TRBJ2-5 | TRBV2 | . | CASSEGQSGETQYF | TGTGCCAGCAGTGAGGGACAATCCGGGGAGACCCAGTACTTC
. | TRBJ2-7 | TRBV4-1 | TRBD2 | CASSQVYGGLAGGGYEQYF | TGCGCCAGCAGCCAAGTCTACGGTGGACTAGCGGGAGGGGGGTACGAGCAGTACTTC
many | TRBJ2-7 | TRBV28 | TRBD2 | CASSLYSSGSSSSYEQYF | TGTGCCAGCAGTTTATATTCTAGCGGGAGCTCCAGCTCCTACGAGCAGTACTTC
few | TRBJ1-1 | TRBV5-1 | . | CASSRGSLELNTEAFF | TGCGCCAGCAGCCGGGGGTCATTAGAATTGAACACTGAAGCTTTCTTT
. | TRBJ1-2 | TRBV6-1 | . | CASSQSDTALYGYTF | TGTGCCAGCAGCCAATCGGACACGGCGCTCTATGGCTACACCTTC
. | TRBJ1-1 | TRBV18 | TRBD1 | CASSQRQGEAFF | TGTGCCAGCTCACAACGACAGGGTGAAGCTTTCTTT
few | TRBJ2-7 | TRBV19 | . | CASSISGKVSYEQYF | TGTGCCAGTAGTATCTCAGGGAAAGTATCCTACGAGCAGTACTTC
many | TRBJ1-1 | TRBV6-5 | . | CASSYRGLGLNTEAFF | TGTGCCAGCAGTTACAGGGGCTTGGGTCTGAACACTGAAGCTTTCTTT
. | TRBJ2-7 | TRBV24-1 | . | CATQSLLTDSYEQYF | TGTGCCACCCAATCCCTCCTGACAGACTCCTACGAGCAGTACTTC
many | TRBJ1-2 | TRBV24-1 | . | CATSGGGRGGYTF | TGTGCCACCAGTGGAGGAGGGCGGGGTGGCTACACCTTC
. | TRBJ2-7 | TRBV6-1 | TRBD2 | CASSRTSDSYEQYF | TGTGCCAGCAGTAGAACTAGCGACTCCTACGAGCAGTACTTC
many | TRBJ2-7 | TRBV20-1 | TRBD2 | CSARDAIAGGIYEQYF | TGCAGTGCTAGGGATGCCATAGCGGGAGGAATTTACGAGCAGTACTTC
many | TRBJ2-2 | TRBV15 | TRBD2 | CATSRLAGGPSGELFF | TGTGCCACCAGCAGATTAGCGGGAGGGCCCAGCGGGGAGCTGTTTTTT
few | TRBJ2-6 | TRBV11-1 | . | CASSSPQVLGANVLTF | TGTGCCAGCAGTTCACCTCAGGTCCTTGGGGCCAACGTCCTGACTTTC
few | TRBJ2-7 | TRBV7-2 | . | CVSSTDSYEQYF | TGTGTCAGCAGTACTGACTCCTACGAGCAGTACTTC
. | TRBJ2-2 | TRBV24-1 | . | CATSDSDRMNTGELFF | TGTGCCACCAGTGATTCCGACAGGATGAACACCGGGGAGCTGTTTTTT
many | TRBJ1-1 | TRBV20-1 | . | CSATRGELMNTEAFF | TGCAGTGCTACCCGGGGCGAACTCATGAACACTGAAGCTTTCTTT
once | TRBJ2-5 | TRBV12-3/TRBV12-4 | TRBD2 | CASRPTSGGGETQYF | TGTGCCAGCAGACCGACTAGCGGGGGTGGGGAGACCCAGTACTTC